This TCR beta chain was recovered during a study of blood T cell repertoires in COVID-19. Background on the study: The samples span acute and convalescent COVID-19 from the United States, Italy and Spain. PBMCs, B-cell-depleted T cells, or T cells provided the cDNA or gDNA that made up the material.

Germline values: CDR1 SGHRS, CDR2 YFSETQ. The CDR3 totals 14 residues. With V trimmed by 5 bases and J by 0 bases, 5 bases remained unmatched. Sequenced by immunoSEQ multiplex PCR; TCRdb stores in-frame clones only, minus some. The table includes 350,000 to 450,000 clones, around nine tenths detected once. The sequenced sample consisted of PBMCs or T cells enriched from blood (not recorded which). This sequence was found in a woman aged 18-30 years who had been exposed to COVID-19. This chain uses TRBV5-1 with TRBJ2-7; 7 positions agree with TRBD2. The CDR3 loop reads CASSNPGGSYEQYF. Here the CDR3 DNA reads TGCGCCAGCAGTAACCCGGGGGGCTCCTACGAGCAGTACTTC.